This T cell receptor beta chain was sequenced in a study of cytomegalovirus exposure and HLA in healthy donors. About the research overall: Earlier, 95 million to 130 million unique TCR beta sequences were recovered from 200 million or so T cells by an analysis. Within the Caucasian-associated ancestry cluster were 81% of the 300 to 450 genotyped donors. General study results and limits: TCR beta sequences reportedly predicted the HLA-A and HLA-B alleles of most subjects accurately. In presence/absence analyses, roughly uniform sequencing depth across donors was assumed.

PCR was performed using 60 Vbeta and 13 Jbeta primers. Assay: immunoSEQ multiplex PCR; the TCRdb copy retains only in-frame clones and omits some. The sample holds tens of thousands of clones, less than 80% seen once. In regard to this clone: Its antigen is as yet unknown.

The germline V gene has CDR1 MNHNS and CDR2 SASEGT. The ends lost 7 bases at V and 7 bases at J; junction bases unmatched: 12. The CDR3 has 15 residues. This chain uses TRBV6-1 with TRBJ1-4; 7 bases agree with TRBD1. This sequence originates from a woman in her forties or fifties in good health and CMV-seronegative. Sequencing used PBMCs. CDR3 sequence: CASTRQGQLFEKLFF. The CDR3 DNA is TGTGCCAGCACCCGGCAGGGACAGTTATTTGAAAAACTGTTTTTT.